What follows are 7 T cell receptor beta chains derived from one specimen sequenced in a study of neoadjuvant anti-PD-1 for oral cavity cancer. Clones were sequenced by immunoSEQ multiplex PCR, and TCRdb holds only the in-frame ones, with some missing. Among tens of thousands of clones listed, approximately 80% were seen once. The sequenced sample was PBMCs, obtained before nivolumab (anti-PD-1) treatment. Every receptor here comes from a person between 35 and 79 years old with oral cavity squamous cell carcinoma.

The CDR3 region has the DNA TGCGCCAGCAGTGAGACAGCCTCCTACGAGCAGTACTTC. Its translation: CASSETASYEQYF. The J gene is TRBJ2-7, the V gene TRBV10-2; D is unclear. Trimming stripped 2 bases from V and 0 bases from J, with 5 bases between. This CDR3 comprises 13 residues. Germline V gene lookup returns CDR1 WSHSY and CDR2 SAAADI.

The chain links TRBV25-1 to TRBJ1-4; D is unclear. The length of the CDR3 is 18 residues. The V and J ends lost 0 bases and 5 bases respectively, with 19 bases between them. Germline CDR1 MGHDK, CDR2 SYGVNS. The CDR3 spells CASSEYIMGSRFNEKLFF. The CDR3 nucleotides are TGTGCCAGCAGTGAATATATAATGGGAAGCAGATTCAATGAAAAACTGTTTTTT.

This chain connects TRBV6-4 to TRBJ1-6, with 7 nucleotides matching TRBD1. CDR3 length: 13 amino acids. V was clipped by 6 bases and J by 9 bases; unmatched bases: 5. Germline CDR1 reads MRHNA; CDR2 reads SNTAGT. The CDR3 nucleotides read TGTGCCAGCAGCGAGGGGGCGAGTTCACCCCTCCACTTT. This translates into CASSEGASSPLHF.

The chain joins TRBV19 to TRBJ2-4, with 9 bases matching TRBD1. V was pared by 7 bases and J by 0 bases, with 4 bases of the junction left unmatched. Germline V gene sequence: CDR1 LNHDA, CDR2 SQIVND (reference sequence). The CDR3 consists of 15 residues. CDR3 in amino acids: CASKPGQGAKNIQYF. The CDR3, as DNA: TGTGCCAGTAAACCGGGACAGGGAGCCAAAAACATTCAGTACTTC.

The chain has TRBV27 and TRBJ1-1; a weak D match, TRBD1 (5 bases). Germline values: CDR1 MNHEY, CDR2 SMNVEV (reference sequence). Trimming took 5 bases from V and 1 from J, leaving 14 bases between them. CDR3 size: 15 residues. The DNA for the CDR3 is TGTGCCAGCAGTCTATATGGACACACGAACACTGAAGCTTTCTTT. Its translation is CASSLYGHTNTEAFF.

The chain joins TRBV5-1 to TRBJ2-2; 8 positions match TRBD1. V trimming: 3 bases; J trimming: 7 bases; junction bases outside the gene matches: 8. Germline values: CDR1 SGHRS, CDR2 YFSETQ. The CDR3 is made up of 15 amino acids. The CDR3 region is CASSSDREISGELFF. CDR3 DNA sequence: TGCGCCAGCAGCTCGGACAGGGAAATTAGCGGGGAGCTGTTTTTT.

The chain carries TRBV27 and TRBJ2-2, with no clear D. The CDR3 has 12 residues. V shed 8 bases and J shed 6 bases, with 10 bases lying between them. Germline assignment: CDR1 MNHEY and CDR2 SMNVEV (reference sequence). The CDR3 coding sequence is TGTGCCAGCCGATCGTATGCCGGGGAGCTGTTTTTT. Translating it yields CASRSYAGELFF.